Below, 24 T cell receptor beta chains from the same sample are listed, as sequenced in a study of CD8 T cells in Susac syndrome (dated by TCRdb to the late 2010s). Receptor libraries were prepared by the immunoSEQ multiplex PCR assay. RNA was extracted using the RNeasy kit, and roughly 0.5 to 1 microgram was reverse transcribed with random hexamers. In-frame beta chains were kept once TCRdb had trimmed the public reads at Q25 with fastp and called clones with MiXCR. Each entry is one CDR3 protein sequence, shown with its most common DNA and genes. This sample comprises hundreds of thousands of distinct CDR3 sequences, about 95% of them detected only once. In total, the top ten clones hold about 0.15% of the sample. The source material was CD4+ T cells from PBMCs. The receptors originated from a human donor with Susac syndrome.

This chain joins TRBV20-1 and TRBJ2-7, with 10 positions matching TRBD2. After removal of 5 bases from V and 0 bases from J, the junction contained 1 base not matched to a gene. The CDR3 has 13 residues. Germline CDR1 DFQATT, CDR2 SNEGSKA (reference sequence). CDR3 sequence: CSARTSGSYEQYF. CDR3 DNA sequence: TGCAGTGCTCGGACTAGCGGCTCCTACGAGCAGTACTTC.

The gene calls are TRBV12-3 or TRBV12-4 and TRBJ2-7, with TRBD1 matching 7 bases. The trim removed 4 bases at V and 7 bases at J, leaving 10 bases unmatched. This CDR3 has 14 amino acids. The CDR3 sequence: CASSSWEGQAEQYF. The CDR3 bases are TGTGCCAGCAGTTCCTGGGAAGGACAGGCGGAGCAGTACTTC.

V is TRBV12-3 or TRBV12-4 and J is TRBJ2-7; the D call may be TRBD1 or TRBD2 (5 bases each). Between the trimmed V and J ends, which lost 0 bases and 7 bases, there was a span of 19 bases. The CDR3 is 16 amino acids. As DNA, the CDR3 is TGTGCCAGCAGTTTAGCGCCAGGGACGGGGCTACGAGAGCAGTACTTC. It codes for CASSLAPGTGLREQYF.

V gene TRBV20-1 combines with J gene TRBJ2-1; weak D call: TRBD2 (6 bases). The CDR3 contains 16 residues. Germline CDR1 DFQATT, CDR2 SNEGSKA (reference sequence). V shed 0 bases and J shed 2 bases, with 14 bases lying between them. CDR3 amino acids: CSARDRLAFTYNEQFF. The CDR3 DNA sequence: TGCAGTGCTAGAGATAGGCTAGCGTTTACCTACAATGAGCAGTTCTTC.

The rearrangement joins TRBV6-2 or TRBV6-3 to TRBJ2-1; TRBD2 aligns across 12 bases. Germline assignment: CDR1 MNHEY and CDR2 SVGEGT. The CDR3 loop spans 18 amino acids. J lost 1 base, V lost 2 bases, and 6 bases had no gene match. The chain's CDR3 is CASSYAAGTSGSYNEQFF. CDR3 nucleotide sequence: TGTGCCAGCAGTTACGCCGCTGGGACTAGCGGGTCCTACAATGAGCAGTTCTTC.

CDR3: CSATPTASYGYTF. CDR3 sequence (DNA): TGCAGTGCTACCCCGACAGCGTCTTATGGCTACACCTTC. The chain couples TRBV20-1 to TRBJ1-2, with TRBD1 as a possible D gene (5 bases). In germline, CDR1 is DFQATT, CDR2 SNEGSKA (reference sequence). The CDR3 is 13 amino acids. V lost 4 bases to trimming and J lost 5 bases, with 14 bases between them.

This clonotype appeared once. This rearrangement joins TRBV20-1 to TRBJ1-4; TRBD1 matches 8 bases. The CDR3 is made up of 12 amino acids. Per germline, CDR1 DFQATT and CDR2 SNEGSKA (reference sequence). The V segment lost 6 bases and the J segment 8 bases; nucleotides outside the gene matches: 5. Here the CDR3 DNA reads TGCAGTGCAGACAGGGGATCGGAAAAACTGTTTTTT. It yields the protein CSADRGSEKLFF.

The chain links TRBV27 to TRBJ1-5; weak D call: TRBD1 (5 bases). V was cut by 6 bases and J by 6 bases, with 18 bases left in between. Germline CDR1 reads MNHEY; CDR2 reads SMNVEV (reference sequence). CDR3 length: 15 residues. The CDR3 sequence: CASRQGSQGSQPQHF. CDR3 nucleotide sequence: TGTGCCAGCAGGCAGGGTAGTCAGGGCAGTCAGCCCCAGCATTTT.

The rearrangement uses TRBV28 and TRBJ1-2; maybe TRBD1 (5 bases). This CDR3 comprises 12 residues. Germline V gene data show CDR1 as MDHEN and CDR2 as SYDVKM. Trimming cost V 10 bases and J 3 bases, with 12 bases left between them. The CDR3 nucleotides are TGTGCCACCCAAGACAGCCACTATGGCTACACCTTC. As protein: CATQDSHYGYTF.

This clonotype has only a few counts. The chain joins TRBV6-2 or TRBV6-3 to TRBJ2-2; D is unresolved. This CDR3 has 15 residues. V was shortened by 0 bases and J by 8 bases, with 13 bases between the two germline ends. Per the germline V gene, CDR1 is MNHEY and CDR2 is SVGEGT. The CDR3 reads CASSYSALLRGELFF. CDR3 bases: TGTGCCAGCAGTTACTCAGCACTACTGAGAGGGGAGCTGTTTTTT.

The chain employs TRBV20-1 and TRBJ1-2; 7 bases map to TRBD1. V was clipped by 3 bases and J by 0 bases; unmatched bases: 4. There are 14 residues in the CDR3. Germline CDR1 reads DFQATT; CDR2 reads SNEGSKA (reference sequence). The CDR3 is CSASGQDANYGYTF. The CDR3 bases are TGCAGTGCTAGCGGACAGGACGCTAACTATGGCTACACCTTC.

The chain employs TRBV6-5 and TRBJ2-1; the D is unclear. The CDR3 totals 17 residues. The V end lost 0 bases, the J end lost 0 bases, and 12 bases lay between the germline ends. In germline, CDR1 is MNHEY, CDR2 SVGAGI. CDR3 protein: CASSYSERFSSYNEQFF. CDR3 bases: TGTGCCAGCAGTTACTCGGAGCGATTCAGCTCCTACAATGAGCAGTTCTTC.

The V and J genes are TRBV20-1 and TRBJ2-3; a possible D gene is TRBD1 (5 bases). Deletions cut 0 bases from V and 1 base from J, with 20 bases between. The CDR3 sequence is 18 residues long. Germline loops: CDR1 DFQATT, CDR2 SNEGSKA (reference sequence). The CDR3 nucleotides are TGCAGTGCTAGAGATAAGGCAGGGTGGGTTGACGGCACAGATACGCAGTATTTT. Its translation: CSARDKAGWVDGTDTQYF.

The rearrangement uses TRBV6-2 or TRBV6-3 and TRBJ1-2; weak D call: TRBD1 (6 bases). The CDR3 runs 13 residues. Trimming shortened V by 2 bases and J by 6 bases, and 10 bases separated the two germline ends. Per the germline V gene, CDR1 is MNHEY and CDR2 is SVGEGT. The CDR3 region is CASSYPQGNGYTF. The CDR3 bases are TGTGCCAGCAGTTACCCCCAGGGGAATGGCTACACCTTC.

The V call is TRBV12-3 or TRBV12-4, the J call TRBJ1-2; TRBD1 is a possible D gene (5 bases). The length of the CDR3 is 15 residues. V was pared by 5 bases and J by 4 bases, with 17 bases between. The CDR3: CASSPSGAVSYGYTF. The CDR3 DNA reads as TGTGCCAGCAGTCCCTCCGGGGCGGTCTCCTATGGCTACACCTTC.

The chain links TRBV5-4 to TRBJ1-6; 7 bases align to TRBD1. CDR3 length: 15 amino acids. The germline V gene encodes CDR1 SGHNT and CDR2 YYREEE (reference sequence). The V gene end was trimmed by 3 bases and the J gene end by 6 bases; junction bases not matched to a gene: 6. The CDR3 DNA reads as TGTGCCAGCAGCTCTGGGGACAGTTTTAATTCACCCCTCCACTTT. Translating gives CASSSGDSFNSPLHF.

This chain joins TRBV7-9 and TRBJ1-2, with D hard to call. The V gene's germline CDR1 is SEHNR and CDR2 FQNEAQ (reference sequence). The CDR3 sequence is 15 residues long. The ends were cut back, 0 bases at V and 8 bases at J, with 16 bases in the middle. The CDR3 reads CASSLASPFQPGYTF. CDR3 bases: TGTGCCAGCAGCTTAGCATCCCCTTTTCAGCCCGGCTACACCTTC.

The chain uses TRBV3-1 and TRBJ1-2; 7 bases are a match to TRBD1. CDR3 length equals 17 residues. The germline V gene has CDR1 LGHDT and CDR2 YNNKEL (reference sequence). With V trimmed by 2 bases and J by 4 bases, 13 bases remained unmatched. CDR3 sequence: CASSQTRLGGGRYGYTF. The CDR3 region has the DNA TGTGCCAGCAGCCAAACCAGACTAGGGGGCGGACGCTATGGCTACACCTTC.

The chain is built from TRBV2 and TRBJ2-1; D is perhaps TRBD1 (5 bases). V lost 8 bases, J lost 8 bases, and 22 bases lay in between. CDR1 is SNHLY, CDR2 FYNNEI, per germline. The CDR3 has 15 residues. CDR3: CASVRPGQARDEQFF. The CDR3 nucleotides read TGTGCCAGCGTGCGTCCAGGGCAGGCAAGGGATGAGCAGTTCTTC.

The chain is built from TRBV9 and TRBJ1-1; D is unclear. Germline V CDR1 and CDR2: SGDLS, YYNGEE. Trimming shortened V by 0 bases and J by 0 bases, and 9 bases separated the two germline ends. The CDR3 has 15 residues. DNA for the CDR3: TGTGCCAGCAGCGTAGATGTAGGGTTGAACACTGAAGCTTTCTTT. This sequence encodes CASSVDVGLNTEAFF.

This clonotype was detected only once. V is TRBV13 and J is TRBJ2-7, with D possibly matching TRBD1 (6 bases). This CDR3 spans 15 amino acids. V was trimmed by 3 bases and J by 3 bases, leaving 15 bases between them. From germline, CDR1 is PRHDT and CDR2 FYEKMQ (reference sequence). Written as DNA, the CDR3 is TGTGCCAGCAGCTTTCGGGGACAAGAAGTCTACGAGCAGTACTTC. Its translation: CASSFRGQEVYEQYF.

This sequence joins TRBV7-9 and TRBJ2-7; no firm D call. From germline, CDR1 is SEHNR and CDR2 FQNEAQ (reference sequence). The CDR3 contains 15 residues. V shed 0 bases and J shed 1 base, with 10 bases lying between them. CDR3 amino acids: CASSLAVPRSYEQYF. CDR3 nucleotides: TGTGCCAGCAGCTTAGCGGTCCCAAGGTCCTACGAGCAGTACTTC.

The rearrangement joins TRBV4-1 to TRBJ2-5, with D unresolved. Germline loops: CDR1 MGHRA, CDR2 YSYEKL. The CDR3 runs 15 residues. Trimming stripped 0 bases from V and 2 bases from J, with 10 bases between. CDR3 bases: TGCGCCAGCAGCCAAGATCCCTTCAGACAAGAGACCCAGTACTTC. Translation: CASSQDPFRQETQYF.

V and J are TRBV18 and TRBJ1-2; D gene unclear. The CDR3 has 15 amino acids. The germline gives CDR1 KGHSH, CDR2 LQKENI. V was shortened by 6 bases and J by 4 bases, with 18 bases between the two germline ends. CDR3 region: CASSPPDASGYGYTF. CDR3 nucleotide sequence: TGTGCCAGCTCCCCTCCTGACGCAAGCGGCTATGGCTACACCTTC. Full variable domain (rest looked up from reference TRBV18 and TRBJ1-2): NAGVMQNPRHLVRRRGQEARLRCSPMKGHSHVYWYRQLPEEGLKFMVYLQKENIIDESGMPKERFSAEFPKEGPSILRIQQVVRGDSAAYFCASSPPDASGYGYTFGSGTRLTVV.